What follows are 22 T cell receptor beta chains derived from one specimen sequenced in a study of T cells in Graves' hyperthyroidism and ophthalmopathy. RNA transcripts were the template for amplifying TCR beta CDR3 regions. Primed by the HTBI set, a first-round RT-PCR was run on the TCR CDR3. MiXCR, run by TCRdb on the multiplex PCR reads, gives a single entry per CDR3 protein. The sample includes approximately 610,000 distinct CDR3 sequences, approximately 14% of them seen just once. Sequenced: blood. The receptor source for this set is a woman in her forties with Graves' ophthalmopathy.

This clonotype was found a few times. The chain recombines TRBV7-6 with TRBJ1-1; tentatively, D is TRBD1 (5 bases). Trimming cost V 4 bases and J 4 bases, with 13 bases left between them. Germline V CDR1 and CDR2: SGHVS, FNYEAQ. The CDR3 length is 14 residues. CDR3 nucleotides: TGTGCCAGCAGCTCCGGGGGGGGGGGCACTGAAGCTTTCTTT. It translates to CASSSGGGGTEAFF.

This clonotype has a handful of counts. The chain combines TRBV19 with TRBJ2-3, with TRBD2 as a possible D gene (5 bases). The V gene's germline CDR1 is LNHDA and CDR2 SQIVND (reference sequence). This CDR3 is built from 14 residues. Trimming removed 3 bases at V and 4 bases at J, with 11 bases between. CDR3 sequence (DNA): TGTGCCAGTAGTATCTCGGGGTTCGCAGATACGCAGTATTTT. This translates into CASSISGFADTQYF.

This clonotype has a count of ten or more. The rearrangement joins TRBV7-2 to TRBJ2-7; 12 nucleotides match TRBD2. The trim removed 5 bases at V and 4 bases at J, leaving 9 bases unmatched. The CDR3 has 16 amino acids. Germline values: CDR1 SGHTA, CDR2 FQGNSA. CDR3 nucleotide sequence: TGTGCCAGCAGCCCTACGACTAGCGGGAGCGGGTACGAGCAGTACTTC. Translated, it gives CASSPTTSGSGYEQYF.

The V call is TRBV2, the J call TRBJ1-2, with no clear D. The V end lost 11 bases, the J end lost 4 bases, and 17 bases lay between the germline ends. The CDR3 spans 13 residues. The germline V gene has CDR1 SNHLY and CDR2 FYNNEI. In DNA, the CDR3 is TGTGCCTCACCCTGGGCGGATGGCTATGGCTACACCTTC. Translated: CASPWADGYGYTF.

This clonotype appeared many times. V gene TRBV7-9 combines with J gene TRBJ1-1, with D uncertain. Per the germline V gene, CDR1 is SEHNR and CDR2 is FQNEAQ (reference sequence). The CDR3 is made up of 12 amino acids. With 3 bases removed from V and 4 bases from J, the gap between germline ends came to 6 bases. The CDR3 region is CASSLAVTEAFF. The CDR3 coding sequence is TGTGCCAGCAGCTTGGCGGTCACTGAAGCTTTCTTT. The full variable domain, rest sourced from reference TRBV7-9 and TRBJ1-1, is DTGVSQNPRHKITKRGQNVTFRCDPISEHNRLYWYRQTLGQGPEFLTYFQNEAQLEKSRLLSDRFSAERPKGSFSTLEIQRTEQGDSAMYLCASSLAVTEAFFGQGTRLTVV.

This clonotype was counted at least ten times. The rearrangement uses TRBV20-1 and TRBJ2-5; TRBD2 agrees at 12 bases. Per the germline V gene, CDR1 is DFQATT and CDR2 is SNEGSKA (reference sequence). V lost 7 bases, J lost 5 bases, and 5 bases stayed unmatched. The CDR3 loop spans 13 amino acids. The CDR3 sequence is CSGLAGALETQYF. Here the CDR3 DNA reads TGCAGTGGACTAGCGGGAGCGCTGGAGACCCAGTACTTC.

V gene TRBV20-1 combines with J gene TRBJ2-7, with TRBD2 matching over 7 bases. After removal of 6 bases from V and 3 bases from J, the junction contained 8 bases not matched to a gene. The CDR3 loop spans 13 amino acids. CDR1 DFQATT and CDR2 SNEGSKA come from the germline V gene (reference sequence). The CDR3 nucleotides read TGCAGTGCCGTCGGATCTAGCGGCTACGAGCAGTACTTC. It codes for CSAVGSSGYEQYF.

The chain combines TRBV19 with TRBJ1-5; the D is unclear. The CDR3 loop spans 15 amino acids. Germline CDR1 reads LNHDA; CDR2 reads SQIVND (reference sequence). V lost 3 bases and J 8 bases, leaving 17 bases between the germline ends. The chain's CDR3 is CASSMPEGRAKPQHF. The CDR3 nucleotides read TGTGCCAGTAGTATGCCCGAGGGTCGCGCGAAGCCCCAGCATTTT.

This clonotype showed up many times. The V gene is TRBV6-2 or TRBV6-3, the J gene TRBJ1-2; D is uncertain. CDR3 length equals 13 residues. The V end lost 6 bases, the J end lost 3 bases, and 11 bases lay between the germline ends. Germline CDR1 reads MNHEY; CDR2 reads SVGEGT. The CDR3 sequence is CASSDGDYYGYTF. DNA of the CDR3: TGTGCCAGCAGCGACGGGGATTACTATGGCTACACCTTC.

A few counts support this clonotype. The chain joins TRBV28 to TRBJ2-7; weak D call: TRBD1 (6 bases). The CDR3 spans 14 residues. Germline V gives CDR1 MDHEN, CDR2 SYDVKM. The germline V and J ends were trimmed by 1 base and 6 bases, with 13 bases remaining between them. The CDR3 spells CASSLFRTVGEQYF. In DNA, the CDR3 is TGTGCCAGCAGTTTATTCAGGACAGTTGGCGAGCAGTACTTC.

This clonotype was found many times. The J gene is TRBJ2-5, the V gene TRBV24-1; 9 bases match TRBD1. CDR1 is KGHDR and CDR2 is SFDVKD in the germline V gene. CDR3 size: 14 residues. V shed 8 bases, J shed 5 bases, and the junction held 8 bases outside the gene matches. In DNA, the CDR3 is TGTGCCACCACCATACAGGGGGCTAGTGAGACCCAGTACTTC. Its protein is CATTIQGASETQYF.

This clonotype was detected many times. The V gene is TRBV4-1, the J gene TRBJ2-5; unclear D gene. Germline V gene lookup returns CDR1 MGHRA and CDR2 YSYEKL. V was trimmed by 0 bases and J by 1 base, leaving 9 bases between them. This CDR3 is 15 amino acids long. DNA of the CDR3: TGCGCCAGCAGCCAAGAGGCCCGGGTCCAAGAGACCCAGTACTTC. This codes for CASSQEARVQETQYF.

This clonotype was observed at least ten times. The chain links TRBV6-2 or TRBV6-3 to TRBJ2-2, with no clear D. V lost 1 base and J 1 base, leaving 13 bases between the germline ends. This CDR3 spans 17 amino acids. Germline lookup yields CDR1 MNHEY and CDR2 SVGEGT. CDR3 residues: CASSYYRTQVNTGELFF. CDR3 in DNA: TGTGCCAGCAGTTACTACCGAACTCAAGTGAACACCGGGGAGCTGTTTTTT.

This clonotype appeared many times. The chain employs TRBV2 and TRBJ2-7; D remains ambiguous. In germline, CDR1 is SNHLY, CDR2 FYNNEI. V lost 8 bases and J 5 bases, leaving 10 bases between the germline ends. This CDR3 spans 11 amino acids. DNA for the CDR3: TGTGCCAGCCATGTATTTAACGAGCAGTACTTC. Its protein is CASHVFNEQYF.

Details on this clonotype: This may arise from a read error, as a much more abundant clone is one base away. The chain joins TRBV11-1 to TRBJ2-2, with D hard to call. The CDR3 covers 18 residues. V lost 4 bases to trimming and J lost 0 bases, with 18 bases between them. Germline V lookup: CDR1 SGHAT, CDR2 FQDESV (reference sequence). The CDR3 here is CASSSRAVNPSNTGELFF. The CDR3, as DNA: TGTGCCAGCAGCTCCCGGGCCGTAAACCCCTCGAACACCGGGGAGCTGTTTTTT.

This clonotype appeared many times. The gene calls are TRBV13 and TRBJ2-7, with 10 bases fitting TRBD1. This CDR3 contains 15 residues. Looked up from germline, CDR1 is PRHDT and CDR2 is FYEKMQ (reference sequence). Trimming removed 5 bases from V and 4 bases from J; junction bases left unmatched: 8. In DNA form, the CDR3 reads TGTGCCAGCAGCCTGCGGGACAGGGGAAGGTACGAGCAGTACTTC. Residues: CASSLRDRGRYEQYF. Based on the CDR3 plus reference TRBV13 and TRBJ2-7, the full variable domain is AAGVIQSPRHLIKEKRETATLKCYPIPRHDTVYWYQQGPGQDPQFLISFYEKMQSDKGSIPDRFSAQQFSDYHSELNMSSLELGDSALYFCASSLRDRGRYEQYFGPGTRLTVT.

Points on this clonotype: This may stem from a read error, because a much larger clone lies one nucleotide away. The V gene is TRBV12-3 or TRBV12-4, the J gene TRBJ2-7; D not resolved. V was clipped by 6 bases and J by 5 bases, with 8 bases between them. The CDR3 is 11 amino acids. In nucleotides, the CDR3 is TGTGCCAGCAGCCAAGTACACGAGCAGTACTTC. Amino acid sequence: CASSQVHEQYF.

This clonotype was recorded at least ten times. This chain links TRBV27 with TRBJ2-7, with 7 bases matching TRBD2. There are 14 residues in the CDR3. From germline, CDR1 is MNHEY and CDR2 SMNVEV (reference sequence). Trimming at V came to 5 bases and at J to 3 bases, leaving 7 bases not matched to a gene. The CDR3 DNA sequence: TGTGCCAGCAGTAGCGGGAATGTATACTACGAGCAGTACTTC. Protein product: CASSSGNVYYEQYF.

J is TRBJ2-3 and V is TRBV11-1; 13 bases are shared with TRBD2. This CDR3 region has 18 residues. Germline V gene data show CDR1 as SGHAT and CDR2 as FQDESV (reference sequence). With 3 bases clipped from V and 3 bases from J, the junction kept 9 bases outside the gene matches. CDR3 region: CASSLPGLAGNLTDTQYF. CDR3 coding DNA: TGTGCCAGCAGCTTGCCGGGACTAGCGGGAAATCTGACAGATACGCAGTATTTT.

This clonotype was detected ten times or more. The V call is TRBV5-1, the J call TRBJ2-2; D gene unclear. Germline values: CDR1 SGHRS, CDR2 YFSETQ. The CDR3 extends over 16 amino acids. V lost 4 bases and J 0 bases, leaving 13 bases between the germline ends. CDR3: CASSPTDTSNTGELFF. The CDR3 coding sequence is TGCGCCAGCAGCCCTACAGATACCTCGAACACCGGGGAGCTGTTTTTT. Using reference TRBV5-1 and TRBJ2-2 for the parts outside the CDR3, the full variable domain is KAGVTQTPRYLIKTRGQQVTLSCSPISGHRSVSWYQQTPGQGLQFLFEYFSETQRNKGNFPGRFSGRQFSNSRSEMNVSTLELGDSALYLCASSPTDTSNTGELFFGEGSRLTVL.

This clonotype came up a few times. The gene calls are TRBV19 and TRBJ2-7, with D perhaps matching TRBD2 (5 bases). Trimming removed 3 bases from V and 1 base from J, with 10 bases in between. The germline V gene has CDR1 LNHDA and CDR2 SQIVND (reference sequence). This CDR3 has 14 residues. The CDR3 protein is CASSITPGSYEQYF. DNA for the CDR3: TGTGCCAGTAGTATTACGCCGGGATCCTACGAGCAGTACTTC.

This clonotype has only a few counts. V and J are TRBV24-1 and TRBJ1-1; 9 bases agree with TRBD1. CDR3 length: 15 residues. The germline CDR1 and CDR2 sequences are KGHDR and SFDVKD. Trimming removed 8 bases from V and 1 base from J; junction bases left unmatched: 7. The CDR3 protein is CATKGQGGGNTEAFF. The CDR3 coding sequence is TGTGCCACCAAGGGACAGGGCGGAGGGAACACTGAAGCTTTCTTT.